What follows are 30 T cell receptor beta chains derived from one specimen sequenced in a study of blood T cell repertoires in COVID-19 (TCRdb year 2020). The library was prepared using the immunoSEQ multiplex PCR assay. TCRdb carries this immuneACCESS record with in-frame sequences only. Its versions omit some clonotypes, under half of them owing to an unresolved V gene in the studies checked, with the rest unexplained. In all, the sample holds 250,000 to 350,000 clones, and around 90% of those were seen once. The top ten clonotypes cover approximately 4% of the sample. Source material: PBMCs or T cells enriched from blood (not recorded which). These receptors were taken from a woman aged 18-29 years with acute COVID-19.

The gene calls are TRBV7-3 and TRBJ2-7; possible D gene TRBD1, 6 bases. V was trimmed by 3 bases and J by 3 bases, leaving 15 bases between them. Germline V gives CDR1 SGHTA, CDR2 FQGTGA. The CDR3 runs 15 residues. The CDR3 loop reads CASSLGAGIGYEQYF. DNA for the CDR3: TGTGCCAGCAGCTTGGGGGCAGGCATTGGCTACGAGCAGTACTTC.

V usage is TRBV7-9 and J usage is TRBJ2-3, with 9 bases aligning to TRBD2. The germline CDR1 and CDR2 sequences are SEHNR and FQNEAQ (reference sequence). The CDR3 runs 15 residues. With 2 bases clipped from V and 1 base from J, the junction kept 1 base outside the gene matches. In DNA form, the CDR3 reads TGTGCCAGCAGCTTACCTAGCGGGGGCACAGATACGCAGTATTTT. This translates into CASSLPSGGTDTQYF.

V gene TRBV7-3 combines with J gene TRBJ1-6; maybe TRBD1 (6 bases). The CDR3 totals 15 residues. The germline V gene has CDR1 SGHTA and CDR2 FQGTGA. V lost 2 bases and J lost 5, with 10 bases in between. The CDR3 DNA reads TGTGCCAGCAGCTTATCTCCAGGGGATAATTCACCCCTCCACTTT. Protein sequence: CASSLSPGDNSPLHF.

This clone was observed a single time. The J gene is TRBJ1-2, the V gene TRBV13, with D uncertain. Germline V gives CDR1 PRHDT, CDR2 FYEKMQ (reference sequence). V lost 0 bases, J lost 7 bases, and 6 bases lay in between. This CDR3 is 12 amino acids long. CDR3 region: CASSLGAVGYTF. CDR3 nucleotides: TGTGCCAGCAGCTTAGGGGCGGTTGGCTACACCTTC. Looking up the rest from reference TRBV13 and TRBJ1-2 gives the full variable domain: AAGVIQSPRHLIKEKRETATLKCYPIPRHDTVYWYQQGPGQDPQFLISFYEKMQSDKGSIPDRFSAQQFSDYHSELNMSSLELGDSALYFCASSLGAVGYTFGSGTRLTVV.

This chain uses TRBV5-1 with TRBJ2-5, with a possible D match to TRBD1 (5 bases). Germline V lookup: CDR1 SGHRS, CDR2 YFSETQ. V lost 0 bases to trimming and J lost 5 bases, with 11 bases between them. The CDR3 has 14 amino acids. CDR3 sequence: CASSLAAGQETQYF. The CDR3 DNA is TGCGCCAGCAGCTTGGCGGCAGGGCAGGAGACCCAGTACTTC.

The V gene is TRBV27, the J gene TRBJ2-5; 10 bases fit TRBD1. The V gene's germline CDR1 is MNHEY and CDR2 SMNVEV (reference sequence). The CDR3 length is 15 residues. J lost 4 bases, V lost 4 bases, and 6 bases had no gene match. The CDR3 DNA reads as TGTGCCAGCAGTTCTCACCGGGACAGGGGAGAGACCCAGTACTTC. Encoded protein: CASSSHRDRGETQYF.

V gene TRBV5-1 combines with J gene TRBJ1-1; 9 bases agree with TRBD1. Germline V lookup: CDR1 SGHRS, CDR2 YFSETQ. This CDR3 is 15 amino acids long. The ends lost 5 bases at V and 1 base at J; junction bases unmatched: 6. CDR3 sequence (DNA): TGCGCCAGCAGGTTTCGGGACAGGGAGAACACTGAAGCTTTCTTT. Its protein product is CASRFRDRENTEAFF.

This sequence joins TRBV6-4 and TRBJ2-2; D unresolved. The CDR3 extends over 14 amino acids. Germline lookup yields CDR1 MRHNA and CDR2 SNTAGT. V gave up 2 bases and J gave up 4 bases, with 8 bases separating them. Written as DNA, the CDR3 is TGTGCCAGCAGTGACGGGCATACCACCGGGGAGCTGTTTTTT. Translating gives CASSDGHTTGELFF.

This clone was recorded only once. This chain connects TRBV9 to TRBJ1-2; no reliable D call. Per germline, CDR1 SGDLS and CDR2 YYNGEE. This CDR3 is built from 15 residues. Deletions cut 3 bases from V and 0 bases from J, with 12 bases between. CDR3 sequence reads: CASSASGGSNYGYTF. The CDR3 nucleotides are TGTGCCAGCAGCGCCTCCGGCGGATCTAACTATGGCTACACCTTC.

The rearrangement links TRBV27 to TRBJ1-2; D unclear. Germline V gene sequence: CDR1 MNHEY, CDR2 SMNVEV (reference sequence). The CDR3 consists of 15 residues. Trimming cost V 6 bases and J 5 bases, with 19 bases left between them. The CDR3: CASSHERTGNYGYTF. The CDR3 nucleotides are TGTGCCAGCAGCCACGAGCGGACGGGTAATTATGGCTACACCTTC.

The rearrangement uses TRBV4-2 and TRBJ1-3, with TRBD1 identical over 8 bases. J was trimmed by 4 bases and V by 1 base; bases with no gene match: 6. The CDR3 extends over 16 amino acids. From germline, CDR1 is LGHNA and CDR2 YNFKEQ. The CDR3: CASSQGRQGRGNTIYF. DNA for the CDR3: TGTGCCAGCAGCCAAGGGAGACAGGGGAGAGGAAACACCATATATTTT.

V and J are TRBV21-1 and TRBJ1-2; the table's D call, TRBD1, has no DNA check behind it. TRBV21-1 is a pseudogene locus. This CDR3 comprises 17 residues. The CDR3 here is CASSSKKFPRTGDGYTF. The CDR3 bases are TGTGCCAGCAGCTCAAAAAAATTCCCCCGGACAGGGGACGGCTACACCTTC.

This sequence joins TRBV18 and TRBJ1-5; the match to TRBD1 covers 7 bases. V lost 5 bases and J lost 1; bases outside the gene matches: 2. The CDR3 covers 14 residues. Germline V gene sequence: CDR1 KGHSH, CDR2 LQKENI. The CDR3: CASSATGSNQPQHF. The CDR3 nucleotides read TGTGCCAGCTCAGCGACAGGGAGCAATCAGCCCCAGCATTTT.

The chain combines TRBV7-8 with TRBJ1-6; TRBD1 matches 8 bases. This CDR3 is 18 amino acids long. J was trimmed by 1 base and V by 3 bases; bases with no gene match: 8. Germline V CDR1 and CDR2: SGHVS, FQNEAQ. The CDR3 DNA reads TGTGCCAGCAGCTTTGAAGGACAGGGTGGTTCCTATAATTCACCCCTCCACTTT. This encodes CASSFEGQGGSYNSPLHF. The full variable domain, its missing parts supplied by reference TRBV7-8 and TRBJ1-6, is GAGVSQSPRYKVAKRGQDVALRCDPISGHVSLFWYQQALGQGPEFLTYFQNEAQLDKSGLPSDRFFAERPEGSVSTLKIQRTQQEDSAVYLCASSFEGQGGSYNSPLHFGNGTRLTVT.

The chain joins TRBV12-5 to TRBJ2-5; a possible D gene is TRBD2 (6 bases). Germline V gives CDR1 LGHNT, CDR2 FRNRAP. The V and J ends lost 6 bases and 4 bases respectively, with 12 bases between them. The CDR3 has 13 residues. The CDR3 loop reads CASGPLGGETQYF. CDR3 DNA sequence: TGTGCTAGTGGGCCACTGGGGGGAGAGACCCAGTACTTC. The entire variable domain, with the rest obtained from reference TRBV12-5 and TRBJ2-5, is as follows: DARVTQTPRHKVTEMGQEVTMRCQPILGHNTVFWYRQTMMQGLELLAYFRNRAPLDDSGMPKDRFSAEMPDATLATLKIQPSEPRDSAVYFCASGPLGGETQYFGPGTRLLVL.

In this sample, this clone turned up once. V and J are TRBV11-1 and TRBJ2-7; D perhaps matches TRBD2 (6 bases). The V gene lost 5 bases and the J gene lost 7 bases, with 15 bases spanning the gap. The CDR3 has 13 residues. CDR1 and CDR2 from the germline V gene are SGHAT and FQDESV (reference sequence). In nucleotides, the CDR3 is TGTGCCAGCAGCCCGGACGCCCGGGGGGAGCAGTACTTC. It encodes CASSPDARGEQYF. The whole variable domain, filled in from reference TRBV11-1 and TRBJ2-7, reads EAEVAQSPRYKITEKSQAVAFWCDPISGHATLYWYRQILGQGPELLVQFQDESVVDDSQLPKDRFSAERLKGVDSTLKIQPAELGDSAMYLCASSPDARGEQYFGPGTRLTVT.

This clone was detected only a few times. Here the CDR3 DNA reads TGTGCCACCAGTGTGGAACAGGGAGCGCAGCAGTACTTC. Its translation is CATSVEQGAQQYF. The V and J genes are TRBV24-1 and TRBJ2-7; D is perhaps TRBD1 (6 bases). This CDR3 region has 13 residues. V lost 5 bases and J 8 bases, leaving 15 bases between the germline ends. The germline CDR1 and CDR2 sequences are KGHDR and SFDVKD.

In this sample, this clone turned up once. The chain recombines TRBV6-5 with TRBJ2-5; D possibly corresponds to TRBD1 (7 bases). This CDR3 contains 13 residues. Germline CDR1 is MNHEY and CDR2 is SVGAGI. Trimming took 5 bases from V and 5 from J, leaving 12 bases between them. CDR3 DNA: TGTGCCAGCAGTACACAGGGGAGGGAGACCCAGTACTTC. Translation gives CASSTQGRETQYF.

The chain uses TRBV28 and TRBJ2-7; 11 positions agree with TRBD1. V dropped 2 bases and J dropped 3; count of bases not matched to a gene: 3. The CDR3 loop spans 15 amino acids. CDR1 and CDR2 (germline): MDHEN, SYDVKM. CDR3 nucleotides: TGTGCCAGCAGTTTAAGGGACAGGGGGTTCTACGAGCAGTACTTC. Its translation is CASSLRDRGFYEQYF.

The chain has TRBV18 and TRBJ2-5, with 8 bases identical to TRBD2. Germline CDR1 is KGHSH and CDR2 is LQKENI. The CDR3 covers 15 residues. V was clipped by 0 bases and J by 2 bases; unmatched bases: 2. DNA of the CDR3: TGTGCCAGCTCACCACCTGCTAGCGGGCAAGAGACCCAGTACTTC. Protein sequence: CASSPPASGQETQYF.

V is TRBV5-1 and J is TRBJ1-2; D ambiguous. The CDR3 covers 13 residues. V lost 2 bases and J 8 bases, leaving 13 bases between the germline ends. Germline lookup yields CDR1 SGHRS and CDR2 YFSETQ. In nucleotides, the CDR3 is TGCGCCAGCAGCTTCGGTCCGGGGAACGGCTACACCTTC. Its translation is CASSFGPGNGYTF.

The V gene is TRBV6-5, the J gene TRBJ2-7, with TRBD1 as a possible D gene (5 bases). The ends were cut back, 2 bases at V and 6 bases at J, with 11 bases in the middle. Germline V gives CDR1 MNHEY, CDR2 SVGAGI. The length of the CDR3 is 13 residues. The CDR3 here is CASSYMSGLEQYF. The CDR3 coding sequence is TGTGCCAGCAGTTACATGTCAGGGCTCGAGCAGTACTTC.

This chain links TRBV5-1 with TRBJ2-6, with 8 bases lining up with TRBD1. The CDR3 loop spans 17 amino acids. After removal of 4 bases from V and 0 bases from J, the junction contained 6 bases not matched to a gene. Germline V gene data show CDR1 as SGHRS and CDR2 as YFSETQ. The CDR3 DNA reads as TGCGCCAGCAGCCTAAAAGGGACAGGCTCTGGGGCCAACGTCCTGACTTTC. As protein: CASSLKGTGSGANVLTF.

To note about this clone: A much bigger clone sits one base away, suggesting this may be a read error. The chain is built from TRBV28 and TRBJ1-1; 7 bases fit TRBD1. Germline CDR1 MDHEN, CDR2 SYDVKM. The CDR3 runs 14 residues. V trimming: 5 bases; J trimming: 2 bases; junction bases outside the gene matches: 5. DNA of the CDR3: TGTGCCAGCAGTCCCCGGGACAGAAACACTGAAGCTTTCTTT. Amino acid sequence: CASSPRDRNTEAFF.

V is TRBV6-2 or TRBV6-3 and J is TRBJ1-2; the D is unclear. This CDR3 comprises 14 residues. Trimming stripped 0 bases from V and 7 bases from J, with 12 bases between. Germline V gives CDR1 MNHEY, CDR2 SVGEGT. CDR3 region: CASSYSSESGGYTF. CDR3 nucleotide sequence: TGTGCCAGCAGTTACTCGTCAGAATCGGGTGGCTACACCTTC.

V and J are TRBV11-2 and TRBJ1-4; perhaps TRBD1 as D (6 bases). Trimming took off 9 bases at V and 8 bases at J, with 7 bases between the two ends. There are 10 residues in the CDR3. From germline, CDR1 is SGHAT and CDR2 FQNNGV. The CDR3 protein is CASRGEKLFF. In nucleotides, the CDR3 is TGTGCCAGTAGGGGGGAAAAACTGTTTTTT.

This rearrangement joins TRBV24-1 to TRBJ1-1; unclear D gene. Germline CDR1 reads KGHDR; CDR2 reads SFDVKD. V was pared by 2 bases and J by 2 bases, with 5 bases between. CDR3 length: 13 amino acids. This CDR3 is CATSDSFNTEAFF. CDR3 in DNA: TGTGCCACCAGTGATTCGTTTAACACTGAAGCTTTCTTT.

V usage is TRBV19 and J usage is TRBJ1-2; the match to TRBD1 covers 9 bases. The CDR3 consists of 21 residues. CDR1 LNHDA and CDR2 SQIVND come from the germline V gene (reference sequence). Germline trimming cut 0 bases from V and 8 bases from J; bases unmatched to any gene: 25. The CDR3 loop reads CASSIEGRGQGVFGPNRGYTF. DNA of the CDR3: TGTGCCAGTAGTATAGAGGGTCGGGGACAGGGAGTCTTCGGCCCGAATCGGGGCTACACCTTC.

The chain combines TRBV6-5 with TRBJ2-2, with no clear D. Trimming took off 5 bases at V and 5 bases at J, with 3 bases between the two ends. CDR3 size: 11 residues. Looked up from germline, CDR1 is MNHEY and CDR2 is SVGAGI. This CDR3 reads CASSPTGELFF. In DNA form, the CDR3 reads TGTGCCAGCAGTCCAACCGGGGAGCTGTTTTTT.

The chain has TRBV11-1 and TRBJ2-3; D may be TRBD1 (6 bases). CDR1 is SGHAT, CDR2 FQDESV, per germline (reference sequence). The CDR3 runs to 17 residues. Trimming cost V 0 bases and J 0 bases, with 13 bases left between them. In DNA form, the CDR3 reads TGTGCCAGCAGCTTAGCGCCGGACAGTCCTAGCACAGATACGCAGTATTTT. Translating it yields CASSLAPDSPSTDTQYF.